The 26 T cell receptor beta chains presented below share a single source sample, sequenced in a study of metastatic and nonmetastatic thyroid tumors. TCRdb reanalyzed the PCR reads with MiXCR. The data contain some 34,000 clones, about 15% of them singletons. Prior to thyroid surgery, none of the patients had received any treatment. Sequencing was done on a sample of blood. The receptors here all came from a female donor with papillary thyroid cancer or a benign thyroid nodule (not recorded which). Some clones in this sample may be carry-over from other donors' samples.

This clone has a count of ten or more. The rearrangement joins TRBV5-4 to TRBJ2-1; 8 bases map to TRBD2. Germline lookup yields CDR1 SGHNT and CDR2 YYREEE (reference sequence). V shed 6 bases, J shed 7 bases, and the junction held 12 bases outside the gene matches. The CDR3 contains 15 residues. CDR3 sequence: CASNRAGGAGNEQFF. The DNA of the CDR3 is TGTGCCAGCAACCGGGCGGGGGGCGCCGGAAATGAGCAGTTCTTC.

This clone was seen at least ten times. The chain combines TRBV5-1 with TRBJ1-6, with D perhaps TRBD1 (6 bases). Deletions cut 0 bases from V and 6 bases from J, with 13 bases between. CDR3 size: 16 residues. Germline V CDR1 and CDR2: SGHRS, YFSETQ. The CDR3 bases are TGCGCCAGCAGCTTGGGACAGGAGATAAGTAATTCACCCCTCCACTTT. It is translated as CASSLGQEISNSPLHF.

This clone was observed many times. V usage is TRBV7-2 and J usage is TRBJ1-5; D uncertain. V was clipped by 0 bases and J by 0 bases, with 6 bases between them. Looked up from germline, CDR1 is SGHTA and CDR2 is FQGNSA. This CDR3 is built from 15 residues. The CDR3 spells CASSLAGFSNQPQHF. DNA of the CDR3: TGTGCCAGCAGCTTAGCAGGGTTTAGCAATCAGCCCCAGCATTTT.

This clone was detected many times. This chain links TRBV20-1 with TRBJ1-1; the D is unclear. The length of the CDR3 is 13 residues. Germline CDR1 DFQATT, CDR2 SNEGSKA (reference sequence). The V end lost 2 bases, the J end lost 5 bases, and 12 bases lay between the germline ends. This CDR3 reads CSARRSPATEAFF. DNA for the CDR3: TGCAGTGCTAGAAGGTCCCCGGCAACTGAAGCTTTCTTT.

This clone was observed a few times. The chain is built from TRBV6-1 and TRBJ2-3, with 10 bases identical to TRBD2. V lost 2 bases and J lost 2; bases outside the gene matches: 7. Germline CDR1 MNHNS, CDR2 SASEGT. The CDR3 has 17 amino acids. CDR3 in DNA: TGTGCCAGCAGTGAACGTACTAGCGGGGCTCTCACAGATACGCAGTATTTT. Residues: CASSERTSGALTDTQYF.

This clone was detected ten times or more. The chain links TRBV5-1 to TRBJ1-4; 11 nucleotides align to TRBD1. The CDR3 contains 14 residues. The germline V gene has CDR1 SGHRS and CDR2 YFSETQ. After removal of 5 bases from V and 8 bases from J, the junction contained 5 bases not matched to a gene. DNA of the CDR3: TGCGCCAGCAGACCCGGGACAGGGGGAGAAAAACTGTTTTTT. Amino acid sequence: CASRPGTGGEKLFF.

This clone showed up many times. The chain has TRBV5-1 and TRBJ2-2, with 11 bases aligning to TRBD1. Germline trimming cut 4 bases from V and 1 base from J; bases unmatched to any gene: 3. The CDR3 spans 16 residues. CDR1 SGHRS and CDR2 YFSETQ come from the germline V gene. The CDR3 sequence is CASSPGTGGNTGELFF. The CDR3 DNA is TGCGCCAGCAGCCCTGGGACAGGGGGGAACACCGGGGAGCTGTTTTTT. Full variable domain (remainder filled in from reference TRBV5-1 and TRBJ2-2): KAGVTQTPRYLIKTRGQQVTLSCSPISGHRSVSWYQQTPGQGLQFLFEYFSETQRNKGNFPGRFSGRQFSNSRSEMNVSTLELGDSALYLCASSPGTGGNTGELFFGEGSRLTVL.

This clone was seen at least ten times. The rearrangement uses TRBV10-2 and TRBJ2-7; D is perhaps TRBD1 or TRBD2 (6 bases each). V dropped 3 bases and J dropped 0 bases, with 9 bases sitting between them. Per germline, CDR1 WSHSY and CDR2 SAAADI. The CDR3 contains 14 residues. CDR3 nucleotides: TGCGCCAGCAGTGAAGGGGGGAACTCCTACGAGCAGTACTTC. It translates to CASSEGGNSYEQYF.

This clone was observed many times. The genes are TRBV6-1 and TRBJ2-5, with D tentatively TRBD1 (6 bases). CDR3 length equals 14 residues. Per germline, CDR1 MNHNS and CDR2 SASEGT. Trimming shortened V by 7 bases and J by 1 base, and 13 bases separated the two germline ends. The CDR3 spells CASNQGGGQETQYF. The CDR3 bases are TGTGCCAGCAACCAAGGGGGTGGCCAAGAGACCCAGTACTTC.

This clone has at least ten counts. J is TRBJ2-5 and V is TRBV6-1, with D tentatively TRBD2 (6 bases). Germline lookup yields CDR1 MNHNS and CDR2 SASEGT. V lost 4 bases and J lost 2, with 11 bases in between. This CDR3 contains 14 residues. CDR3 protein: CASSARDLQETQYF. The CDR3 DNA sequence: TGTGCCAGCAGTGCCCGGGACTTACAAGAGACCCAGTACTTC.

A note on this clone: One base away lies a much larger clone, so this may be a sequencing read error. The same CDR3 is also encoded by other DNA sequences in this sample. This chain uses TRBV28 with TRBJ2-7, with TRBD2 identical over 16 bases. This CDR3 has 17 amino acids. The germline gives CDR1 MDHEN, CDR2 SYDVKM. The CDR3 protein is CASNGPGTSGRAGEQYF. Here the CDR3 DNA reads TGCGCCAGCAATGGACCCGGGACTAGCGGGAGGGCCGGTGAGCAGTACTTC.

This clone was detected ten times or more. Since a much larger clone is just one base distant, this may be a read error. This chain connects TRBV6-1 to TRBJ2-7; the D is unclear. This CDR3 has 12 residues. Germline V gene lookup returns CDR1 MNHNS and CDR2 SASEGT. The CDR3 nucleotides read TGCGCCGGCACTTCTCTGGATTACGAGCAGTACTTC. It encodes CAGTSLDYEQYF.

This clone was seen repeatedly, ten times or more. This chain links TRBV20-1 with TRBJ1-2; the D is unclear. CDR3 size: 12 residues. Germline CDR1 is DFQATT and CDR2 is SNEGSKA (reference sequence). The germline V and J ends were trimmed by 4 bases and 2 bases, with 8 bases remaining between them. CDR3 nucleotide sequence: TGCAGTGCTACAGAGCTGAACTATGGCTACACCTTC. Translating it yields CSATELNYGYTF.

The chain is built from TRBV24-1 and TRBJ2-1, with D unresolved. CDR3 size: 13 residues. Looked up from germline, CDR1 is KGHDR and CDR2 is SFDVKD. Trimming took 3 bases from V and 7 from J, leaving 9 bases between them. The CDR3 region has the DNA TGTGCCACCAGTGATCCTGCGTCTAATGAGCAGTTCTTC. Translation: CATSDPASNEQFF.

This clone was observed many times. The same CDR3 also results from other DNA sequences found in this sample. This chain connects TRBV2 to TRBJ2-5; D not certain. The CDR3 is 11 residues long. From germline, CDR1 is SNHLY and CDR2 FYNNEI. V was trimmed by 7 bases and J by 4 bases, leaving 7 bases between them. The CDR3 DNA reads TGTGCCAGCACTAGGGTAGAGACCCAGTACTTC. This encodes CASTRVETQYF.

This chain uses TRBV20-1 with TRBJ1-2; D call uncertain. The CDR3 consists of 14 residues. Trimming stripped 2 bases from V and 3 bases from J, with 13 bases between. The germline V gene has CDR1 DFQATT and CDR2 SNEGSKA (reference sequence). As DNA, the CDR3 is TGCAGTGCTAGATGGGCGGACGGATACTATGGCTACACCTTC. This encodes CSARWADGYYGYTF.

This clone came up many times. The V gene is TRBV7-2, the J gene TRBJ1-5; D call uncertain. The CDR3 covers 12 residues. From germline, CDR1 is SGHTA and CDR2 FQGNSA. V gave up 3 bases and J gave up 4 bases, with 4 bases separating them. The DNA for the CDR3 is TGTGCCAGCAGCTTTGGGAATCAGCCCCAGCATTTT. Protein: CASSFGNQPQHF.

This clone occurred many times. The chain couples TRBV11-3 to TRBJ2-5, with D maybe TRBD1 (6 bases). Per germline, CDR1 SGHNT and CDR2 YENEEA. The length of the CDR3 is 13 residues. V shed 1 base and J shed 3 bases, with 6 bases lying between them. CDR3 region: CASSLGQEETQYF. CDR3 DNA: TGTGCCAGCAGCTTAGGACAGGAAGAGACCCAGTACTTC.

This CDR3 is CASSQGPWDTEAFF. The CDR3, as DNA: TGTGCCAGCAGCCAAGGACCGTGGGACACTGAAGCTTTCTTT. This chain joins TRBV4-2 and TRBJ1-1; D uncertain. This CDR3 spans 14 amino acids. The V gene's germline CDR1 is LGHNA and CDR2 YNFKEQ. The germline V and J ends were trimmed by 1 base and 3 bases, with 9 bases remaining between them.

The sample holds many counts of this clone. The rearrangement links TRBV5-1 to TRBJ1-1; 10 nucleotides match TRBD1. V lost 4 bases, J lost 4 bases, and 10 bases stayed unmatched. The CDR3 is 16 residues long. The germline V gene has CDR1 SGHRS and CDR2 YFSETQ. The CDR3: CASSPLGTGEVTEAFF. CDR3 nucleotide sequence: TGCGCCAGCAGCCCACTAGGGACAGGGGAGGTCACTGAAGCTTTCTTT.

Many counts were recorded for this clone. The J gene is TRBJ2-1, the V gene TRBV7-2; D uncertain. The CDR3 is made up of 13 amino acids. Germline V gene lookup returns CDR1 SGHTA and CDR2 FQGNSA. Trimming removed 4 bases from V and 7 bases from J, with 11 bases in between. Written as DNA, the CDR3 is TGTGCCAGCAGCTCAGAAGGTCCTAATGAGCAGTTCTTC. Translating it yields CASSSEGPNEQFF.

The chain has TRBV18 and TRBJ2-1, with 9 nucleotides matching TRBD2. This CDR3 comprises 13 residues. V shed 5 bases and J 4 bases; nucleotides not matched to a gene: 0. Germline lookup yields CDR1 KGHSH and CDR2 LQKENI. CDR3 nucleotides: TGTGCCAGCTCAACTAGCGGGTACAATGAGCAGTTCTTC. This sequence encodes CASSTSGYNEQFF.

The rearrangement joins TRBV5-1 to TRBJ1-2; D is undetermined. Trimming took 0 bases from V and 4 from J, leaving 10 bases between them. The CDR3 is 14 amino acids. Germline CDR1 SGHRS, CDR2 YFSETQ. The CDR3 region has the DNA TGCGCCAGCAGCTTGGAGACTTCAGGCTATGGCTACACCTTC. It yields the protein CASSLETSGYGYTF.

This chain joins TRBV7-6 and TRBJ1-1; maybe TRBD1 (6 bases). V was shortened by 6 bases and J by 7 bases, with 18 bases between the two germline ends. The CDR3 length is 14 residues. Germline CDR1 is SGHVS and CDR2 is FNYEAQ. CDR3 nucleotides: TGTGCCAGCAGTTCAGACGTGGGGGCCGGTGAAGCTTTCTTT. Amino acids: CASSSDVGAGEAFF.

The CDR3 loop is CASSPPSVYNEQFF. CDR3 DNA sequence: TGTGCCAGCTCACCACCAAGTGTGTACAATGAGCAGTTCTTC. The rearrangement joins TRBV18 to TRBJ2-1; unclear D gene. Germline CDR1 reads KGHSH; CDR2 reads LQKENI. Trimming shortened V by 0 bases and J by 4 bases, and 7 bases separated the two germline ends. The CDR3 extends over 14 amino acids.

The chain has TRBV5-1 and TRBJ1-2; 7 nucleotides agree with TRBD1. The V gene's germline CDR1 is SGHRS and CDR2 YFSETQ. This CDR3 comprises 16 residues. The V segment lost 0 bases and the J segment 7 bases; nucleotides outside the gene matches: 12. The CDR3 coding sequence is TGCGCCAGCAGCTTGGAGGCAGGGGGTATGGGAAGTGGCTACACCTTC. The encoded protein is CASSLEAGGMGSGYTF. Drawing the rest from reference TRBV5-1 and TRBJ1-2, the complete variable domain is KAGVTQTPRYLIKTRGQQVTLSCSPISGHRSVSWYQQTPGQGLQFLFEYFSETQRNKGNFPGRFSGRQFSNSRSEMNVSTLELGDSALYLCASSLEAGGMGSGYTFGSGTRLTVV.